This record covers a single T cell receptor (beta chain). In the study's own analysis: Scientists estimated how many nucleated cells there were by amplifying reference gene primers. Clones were read by immunoSEQ multiplex PCR, and TCRdb kept only the in-frame ones, dropping some. That table is the source of V, J and clone size, and D and trimming were worked out from the DNA. Of around 130,000 clones listed, around three quarters are singletons. This record comes from a study of blood T cell repertoires in COVID-19. V shed 2 bases and J 1 base; nucleotides not matched to a gene: 1. Germline V CDR1 and CDR2: PRHDT, FYEKMQ (reference sequence). The CDR3 loop spans 16 amino acids.

The sequencing input was peripheral blood. The rearrangement joins TRBV13 to TRBJ2-2; 10 bases fit TRBD2. The receptor comes from a man aged 55 to 70 with active or convalescent COVID-19. CDR3: CASSLIAGGNTGELFF. CDR3 bases: TGTGCCAGCAGCTTAATAGCGGGAGGGAACACCGGGGAGCTGTTTTTT.